The entry below describes one T cell receptor (beta chain). This sample is drawn from a study of blood T cells in healthy people across ages. Study overall: Per two T cells, template switching captured roughly one barcoded beta molecule.

A sample-barcoded 5' primer and a J-beta primer mix were used in a second PCR of roughly 6 to 11 cycles. In TCRdb, the 5' RACE reads were re-called with MiXCR into one record per CDR3 protein. The table records around 800,000 distinct CDR3 sequences, more than 35% of them present only once. Trimming stripped 4 bases from V and 3 bases from J, with 15 bases between. CDR1 and CDR2 (germline): SGHRS, YFSETQ. The CDR3 is made up of 15 amino acids. The chain links TRBV5-1 to TRBJ2-3; tentative D call: TRBD2 (5 bases). This clonotype was obtained from a man older than 75 in good health. Sequenced material: blood. The CDR3 protein is CASSPLGEGTDTQYF. Here the CDR3 DNA reads TGCGCCAGCAGCCCATTGGGAGAGGGTACAGATACGCAGTATTTT. The full variable domain, rest sourced from reference TRBV5-1 and TRBJ2-3, is KAGVTQTPRYLIKTRGQQVTLSCSPISGHRSVSWYQQTPGQGLQFLFEYFSETQRNKGNFPGRFSGRQFSNSRSEMNVSTLELGDSALYLCASSPLGEGTDTQYFGPGTRLTVL.